A few counts support the clone carrying this T cell receptor (beta chain). Its antigen is still unknown. The entry originates in a study of CD8 T cells in ankylosing spondylitis. Study conclusions and caveats: What seemed typical of ankylosing spondylitis blood was a TCR beta motif built from eight highly homologous variants.

V lost 7 bases to trimming and J lost 6 bases; unmatched junction nucleotides: 2. This CDR3 is 14 amino acids long. TCRdb passed the 5' RACE reads through MiXCR, listing each CDR3 protein once. The sample yields fewer than 250,000 distinct CDR3 sequences, around 18% seen once. V gene TRBV12-3 or TRBV12-4 combines with J gene TRBJ2-1, with TRBD2 identical over 14 bases. Source material: blood, either unsorted or a sorted T cell fraction (not recorded which). The clonotype comes from a male donor with ankylosing spondylitis. The CDR3 DNA sequence: TGTGCCAGCATCGGGACTAGCGGGGGCAATGAGCAGTTCTTC. It yields the protein CASIGTSGGNEQFF.